A selection of T cell receptor beta chains follows, all from one sample in a study of T cells in Graves' hyperthyroidism and ophthalmopathy. MiXCR was run by TCRdb on the multiplex PCR reads, yielding one entry per CDR3 protein. The data hold approximately 640,000 distinct CDR3 sequences, with 16% observed a single time. The sequencing sample was made of blood. The receptors derive from a young woman with Graves' hyperthyroidism. CDR3s include the opening cysteine and the closing phenylalanine or tryptophan. A D gene is named only where the DNA matches it firmly.

CDR3aa: CASSETGGWGETQYF
v_gene: TRBV25-1
j_gene: TRBJ2-5
d_gene: TRBD1

CDR3aa: CASSVGQGSAFF
v_gene: TRBV6-1
j_gene: TRBJ1-1
d_gene: TRBD1

CDR3aa: CAWSVNSDAGDTQYF
v_gene: TRBV30
j_gene: TRBJ2-3
d_gene: NA

CDR3aa: CASSVGGSNEQFF
v_gene: TRBV9
j_gene: TRBJ2-1
d_gene: TRBD2

CDR3aa: CASRPSPGYEQYF
v_gene: TRBV2
j_gene: TRBJ2-7
d_gene: NA

CDR3aa: CASSIGQHTDTQYF
v_gene: TRBV19
j_gene: TRBJ2-3
d_gene: NA

CDR3aa: CASSPGLAGGPVWDTQYF
v_gene: TRBV9
j_gene: TRBJ2-3
d_gene: TRBD2

CDR3aa: CASSSFGTLMTDTQYF
v_gene: TRBV12-3/TRBV12-4
j_gene: TRBJ2-3
d_gene: NA

CDR3aa: CASSLMREVNTEAFF
v_gene: TRBV5-1
j_gene: TRBJ1-1
d_gene: NA

CDR3aa: CASSENWSGANVLTF
v_gene: TRBV7-3
j_gene: TRBJ2-6
d_gene: NA

CDR3aa: CAWRPGVTDTQYF
v_gene: TRBV30
j_gene: TRBJ2-3
d_gene: NA

CDR3aa: CASSWDLATGELFF
v_gene: TRBV5-1
j_gene: TRBJ2-2
d_gene: NA

CDR3aa: CASSLSSPGYETQYF
v_gene: TRBV12-3/TRBV12-4
j_gene: TRBJ2-5
d_gene: NA

CDR3aa: CSVGFRGGGTEAFF
v_gene: TRBV29-1
j_gene: TRBJ1-1
d_gene: TRBD1

CDR3aa: CATYSGGPQPDTQYF
v_gene: TRBV19
j_gene: TRBJ2-3
d_gene: TRBD2

CDR3aa: CASSSSTGMNTEAFF
v_gene: TRBV6-5
j_gene: TRBJ1-1
d_gene: TRBD1

CDR3aa: CSARGQGTDTQYF
v_gene: TRBV20-1
j_gene: TRBJ2-3
d_gene: TRBD1

CDR3aa: CASIPPGLADEQFF
v_gene: TRBV12-3/TRBV12-4
j_gene: TRBJ2-1
d_gene: TRBD2

CDR3aa: CSARDRIQGNTEAFF
v_gene: TRBV20-1
j_gene: TRBJ1-1
d_gene: NA

CDR3aa: CASSLPWTGSNTQYF
v_gene: TRBV11-2
j_gene: TRBJ2-3
d_gene: TRBD1

CDR3aa: CASSQDQTFETEAFF
v_gene: TRBV3-1
j_gene: TRBJ1-1
d_gene: NA

CDR3aa: CASSPLGKGYNEQFF
v_gene: TRBV4-1
j_gene: TRBJ2-1
d_gene: NA

CDR3aa: CASSLSGRMNTEAFF
v_gene: TRBV28
j_gene: TRBJ1-1
d_gene: NA

CDR3aa: CASSDTGGLRGSYGYTF
v_gene: TRBV25-1
j_gene: TRBJ1-2
d_gene: TRBD1

CDR3aa: CASRSPGLAGARSAGELFF
v_gene: TRBV5-1
j_gene: TRBJ2-2
d_gene: TRBD2

CDR3aa: CASSYQGNLGQPQHF
v_gene: TRBV2
j_gene: TRBJ1-5
d_gene: NA

CDR3aa: CAWSGYGTGELFF
v_gene: TRBV30
j_gene: TRBJ2-2
d_gene: NA

CDR3aa: CASSIAWGAYEQFF
v_gene: TRBV19
j_gene: NA
d_gene: NA

CDR3aa: CAWSTGGFAGANVLTF
v_gene: TRBV30
j_gene: TRBJ2-6
d_gene: TRBD1

CDR3aa: CASSTSGSVTDTQYF
v_gene: TRBV18
j_gene: TRBJ2-3
d_gene: TRBD2

CDR3aa: CASSYRTSGTYNEQFF
v_gene: TRBV12-3/TRBV12-4
j_gene: TRBJ2-1
d_gene: TRBD2

CDR3aa: CASSYGGTEAFF
v_gene: TRBV6-2/TRBV6-3
j_gene: TRBJ1-1
d_gene: NA

CDR3aa: CASSLAHGSGNTIYF
v_gene: TRBV7-2
j_gene: TRBJ1-3
d_gene: NA

CDR3aa: CASSSPQGAMETQYF
v_gene: TRBV7-6
j_gene: TRBJ2-5
d_gene: TRBD1

CDR3aa: CASSGLTSGGYEQYF
v_gene: TRBV5-1
j_gene: TRBJ2-7
d_gene: TRBD2

CDR3aa: CASSITGSRSNQPQHF
v_gene: TRBV4-1
j_gene: TRBJ1-5
d_gene: NA

CDR3aa: CASSSRESGANVLTF
v_gene: TRBV28
j_gene: TRBJ2-6
d_gene: NA

CDR3aa: CASSGADYYEQYF
v_gene: TRBV28
j_gene: TRBJ2-7
d_gene: NA

CDR3aa: CASSPGPITGEAFF
v_gene: TRBV6-4
j_gene: TRBJ1-1
d_gene: NA

CDR3aa: CASSLAGPNNEQFF
v_gene: TRBV7-6
j_gene: TRBJ2-1
d_gene: NA

CDR3aa: CASSITSGNTEAFF
v_gene: TRBV11-2
j_gene: TRBJ1-1
d_gene: NA

CDR3aa: CASSFPGTGNYEQYF
v_gene: TRBV7-2
j_gene: TRBJ2-7
d_gene: TRBD1

CDR3aa: CASSLSDMDSNQPQHF
v_gene: TRBV28
j_gene: TRBJ1-5
d_gene: NA

CDR3aa: CASSATGTASSVYGYTF
v_gene: TRBV6-1
j_gene: TRBJ1-2
d_gene: TRBD1

CDR3aa: CASGTGTRSEQYF
v_gene: TRBV28
j_gene: TRBJ2-7
d_gene: TRBD2

CDR3aa: CASSSRTYLETQYF
v_gene: TRBV5-6
j_gene: TRBJ2-5
d_gene: NA

CDR3aa: CASSGSPYEQYF
v_gene: TRBV19
j_gene: TRBJ2-7
d_gene: NA

CDR3aa: CASTPLAGEYNEQFF
v_gene: TRBV6-2/TRBV6-3
j_gene: TRBJ2-1
d_gene: TRBD2

CDR3aa: CASRAGRDQPQHF
v_gene: TRBV2
j_gene: TRBJ1-5
d_gene: NA

CDR3aa: CASRETGTFYEQYF
v_gene: TRBV6-1
j_gene: TRBJ2-7
d_gene: NA